Listed below are T cell receptor beta chains from one sample, sequenced in a study of T cells after yellow fever vaccination. TCRdb processed the 5' RACE reads anew with MiXCR; each CDR3 protein has one entry. The sample lists approximately 610,000 distinct CDR3 sequences; roughly 17% were seen once. This specimen consisted of PBMCs, obtained 4 to 6 days after the first yellow fever vaccination. These receptors originate from a man aged 18 to 35 who received the YFV17D yellow fever vaccine. CDR3s include the opening cysteine and the closing phenylalanine or tryptophan.

TRBV7-8,TRBJ2-3,CASSLAEGSVKDTQYF
TRBV20-1,TRBJ2-1,CSATRPNHNEQFF
TRBV6-1,TRBJ2-4,CASSELPSGGIQYF
TRBV7-2,TRBJ2-7,CASSYPGGLYEQYF
TRBV7-6,TRBJ2-1,CASSLFAGASYNEQFF
TRBV20-1,TRBJ1-1,CSARQSGTEAFF
TRBV7-2,TRBJ2-3,CASSSTRLAITDTQYF
TRBV7-8,TRBJ2-2,CASTLLGGTNTGELFF
TRBV7-3,TRBJ1-2,CASSFFTGANYGYTF
TRBV5-5,TRBJ1-2,CASSFVGNYGYTF
TRBV15,TRBJ2-5,CATSRDYPGTGDETQYF
TRBV6-5,TRBJ2-3,CASSFAGRLLYF
TRBV27,TRBJ2-6,CASSFWSNSGANVLTF
TRBV20-1,TRBJ2-2,CSAGMNTGELFF
TRBV12-3/TRBV12-4,TRBJ1-5,CASSQEGLARPQHF
TRBV6-5,TRBJ1-1,CATSRGPAEAFF
TRBV6-5,TRBJ2-4,CASSYGTGGDIQYF
TRBV12-5,TRBJ2-3,CASGLTLDSDTQYF
TRBV9,TRBJ2-2,CASSVLAGGANTGELFF
TRBV5-4,TRBJ2-1,CASSLEGQGYNEQFF
TRBV5-1,TRBJ1-4,CASSPDSQGTFGKLFF
TRBV10-3,TRBJ2-1,CAIRAGLAYNEQFF
TRBV20-1,TRBJ1-1,CSAAPSLNTEAFF
TRBV28,TRBJ1-2,CASTPPGLGYTF
TRBV11-2,TRBJ1-1,CASSFAPSQGAFF